These T cell receptor beta chains were read from a single sample in a study of T cells in Graves' hyperthyroidism and ophthalmopathy. In TCRdb, the multiplex PCR reads were re-called with MiXCR into one record per CDR3 protein. The table has roughly 400,000 distinct CDR3 sequences, around an eighth seen once. Sample: blood. These receptors originate from a man aged 45-65 years with Graves' ophthalmopathy. CDR3s include the opening cysteine and the closing phenylalanine or tryptophan. The D gene is left open where the match is weak. Size tells how often a clone was seen (once, few, many) or the class of an expanded clone, and some rows leave it out.

d_call,clone_size,v_call,j_call,cdr3_nt,cdr3_aa
-,many,TRBV27,TRBJ2-3,TGTGCCAGCAGTCCCGGACGGATAGATACGCAGTATTTT,CASSPGRIDTQYF
TRBD1,-,TRBV30,TRBJ2-1,TGTGCCTGGAGTGGATACAGGGGTAATGAGCAGTTCTTC,CAWSGYRGNEQFF
-,-,TRBV20-1,TRBJ2-7,TGCAGTGCTAGACCGACCCAGGGTTCCTACGAGCAGTACTTC,CSARPTQGSYEQYF
TRBD2,many,TRBV4-1,TRBJ2-7,TGCGCCAGCAGCCAAGCGGGACAGGGACTAGCGGGCCACTCCTACGAGCAGTACTTC,CASSQAGQGLAGHSYEQYF
-,-,TRBV29-1,TRBJ2-2,TGCAGCGTTGAATTCCTGACCGGGGAGCTGTTTTTT,CSVEFLTGELFF
-,-,TRBV6-2/TRBV6-3,TRBJ1-2,TGTGCCAGCTCCCTAGGTGGACCTTATGGCTACACCTTC,CASSLGGPYGYTF
-,many,TRBV2,TRBJ2-7,TGTGCCAGCAGTGCCGAGGTCTTCAGTGAGCAGTACTTC,CASSAEVFSEQYF
-,many,TRBV6-1,TRBJ1-1,TGTGCCAGCAGTCGGGGGGGCGCACAGATGAACACTGAAGCTTTCTTT,CASSRGGAQMNTEAFF
TRBD2,few,TRBV5-1,TRBJ2-1,TGCGCCAGCAATCCAGCGGGAGGCTCCTACAATGAGCAGTTCTTC,CASNPAGGSYNEQFF
-,-,TRBV18,TRBJ1-1,TGTGCCAGCTCACCACAGGGCCCTGAAGCTTTCTTT,CASSPQGPEAFF
TRBD2,many,TRBV5-6,TRBJ2-1,TGTGCCAGCAGCCACACAGCGGGAAATGAGCAGTTCTTC,CASSHTAGNEQFF
-,many,TRBV14,TRBJ2-7,TGTGCCAGCAGCCGTCGACAGCTTCCCTACGAGCAGTACTTC,CASSRRQLPYEQYF
-,many,TRBV6-1,TRBJ1-1,TGTGCCAGCAGTGATCTTTTTGGGGTTGAAGCTTTCTTT,CASSDLFGVEAFF
-,-,TRBV28,TRBJ1-1,TGTGCCAGCAGTAAAGTGGGATTTGAAGCTTTCTTT,CASSKVGFEAFF